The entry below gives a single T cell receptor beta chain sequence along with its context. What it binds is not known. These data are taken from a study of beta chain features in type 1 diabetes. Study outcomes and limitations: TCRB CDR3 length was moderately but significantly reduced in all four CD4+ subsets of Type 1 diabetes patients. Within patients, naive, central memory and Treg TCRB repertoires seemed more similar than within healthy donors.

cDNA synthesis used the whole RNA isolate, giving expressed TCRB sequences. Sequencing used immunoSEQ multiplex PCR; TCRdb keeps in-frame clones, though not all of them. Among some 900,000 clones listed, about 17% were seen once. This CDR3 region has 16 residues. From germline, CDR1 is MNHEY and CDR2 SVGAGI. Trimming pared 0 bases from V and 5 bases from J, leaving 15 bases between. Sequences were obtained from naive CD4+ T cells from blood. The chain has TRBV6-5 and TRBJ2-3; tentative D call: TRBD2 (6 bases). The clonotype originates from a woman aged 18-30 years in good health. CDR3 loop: CASSYSITGALDTQYF. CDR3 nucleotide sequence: TGTGCCAGCAGTTACTCGATAACGGGAGCTCTAGATACGCAGTATTTT.